What follows is one TCR beta chain and its context. Its antigen is still unknown. This sample stems from a study of shared clonotypes between healthy human individuals. Findings and caveats of the study: Shared clonotypes across all four donors exceeded non-shared ones in generation probability. Clonotype sharing among donors was expected to depend on sequencing depth.

Germline CDR1 is SNHLY and CDR2 is FYNNEI. The V end was cut by 7 bases, the J end by 3 bases, with 19 bases between. The CDR3 has 15 residues. The data were produced by immunoSEQ multiplex PCR, yet TCRdb's version contains in-frame clones alone and is incomplete. The top ten clones hold about 0.06% of a sample with under 600,000 clones, 90% to 96% of them seen once. The specimen was naive CD4+ T cells sorted from blood. Subset noted: CD45RA+ positively selected. The chain is built from TRBV2 and TRBJ2-7, with D perhaps given as TRBD1 or TRBD2 (5 bases each). The receptor's source is a woman aged 25-40 years in good health. In DNA form, the CDR3 reads TGTGCCAGCAATCCTTCGGGACCCTCGCTCTACGAGCAGTACTTC. It translates to CASNPSGPSLYEQYF.